This T cell receptor beta chain derives from a study of identical twins. The study, taken as a whole, reports: An excess of low generation probability was shown by twin-shared out-of-frame alpha sequences. Abundant beta clonotypes from cord blood bore fewer insertions; memory repertoires lacked this pattern.

Through template switching, a universal primer site was introduced, and the cDNA contained unique molecular identifiers. TCRdb passed the 5' RACE reads through MiXCR, listing each CDR3 protein once. The sample has more than 650,000 distinct CDR3 sequences; around 6% are singletons. Germline V gene data show CDR1 as LNHNV and CDR2 as YYDKDF (reference sequence). The CDR3 has 15 amino acids. V gave up 1 base and J gave up 4 bases, with 11 bases separating them. This clonotype was detected ten times or more. No antigen is known for it. The clonotype originates from a man aged 18 to 30 in good health. The sequenced sample was naive T cells sorted from blood. The rearrangement links TRBV15 to TRBJ1-5; possible D gene TRBD1, 5 bases. The CDR3: CATSRVRGVNQPQHF. In DNA, the CDR3 is TGTGCCACCAGCAGAGTCCGGGGGGTTAATCAGCCCCAGCATTTT.